This T cell receptor beta chain was sequenced during a study of cytomegalovirus exposure and HLA in healthy donors. Points from the study as a whole: Some TCR beta chains (164 of them) were listed as cytomegalovirus-associated.

PCR involved 60 Vbeta and 13 Jbeta primers. Per the study methods: Later, 75 million to 100 million unique TCR beta chains were counted in an analysis, and around 11 million of them were shared. Clones were sequenced by immunoSEQ multiplex PCR, and TCRdb holds only the in-frame ones, with some missing. The D gene and trimming were derived from the DNA, and the V and J assignments and clone size from that table. Among some 100,000 clones listed, roughly three quarters were seen once. Trimming cost V 3 bases and J 2 bases, with 14 bases left between them. There are 15 residues in the CDR3. Germline V gene sequence: CDR1 SGHRS, CDR2 YFSETQ. Among the donors, all were healthy bone marrow donors. This clone was picked up a small number of times. Its matching antigen is unknown.

The sequenced sample was PBMCs. This clonotype was sampled from a female donor in good health and CMV-seropositive. This chain links TRBV5-1 with TRBJ1-1; D uncertain. The CDR3 spells CASSWGAGGNTEAFF. As DNA, the CDR3 is TGCGCCAGCAGCTGGGGTGCGGGAGGAAACACTGAAGCTTTCTTT.